Each of the 4 T cell receptor beta chains below was sequenced from the same sample in a study of blood T cell repertoires in COVID-19. Sequencing was performed with immunoSEQ multiplex PCR; in TCRdb, only in-frame clones are kept and a portion is missing. The sample carries fewer than 80,000 clones, roughly 90% recorded once. Sample: peripheral blood. Every receptor here comes from a human donor in a cohort sampled during active COVID-19.

J is TRBJ1-2 and V is TRBV4-3; 8 bases match TRBD1. The CDR3 sequence is 17 residues long. The junction had 10 bases not matched to a gene; V was cut back by 0 bases and J by 4 bases. The germline V gene encodes CDR1 LGHNA and CDR2 YSLEER. The CDR3 loop is CASSQDFRDRQRYGYTF. The CDR3 nucleotides are TGCGCCAGCAGCCAAGATTTCCGGGACAGGCAACGCTATGGCTACACCTTC.

This chain connects TRBV12-3 or TRBV12-4 to TRBJ1-1, with D tentatively TRBD1 (5 bases). The ends were cut back, 5 bases at V and 1 base at J, with 8 bases in the middle. The CDR3 sequence is 13 residues long. The DNA of the CDR3 is TGTGCCAGCAGTGCGGGACCGAACACTGAAGCTTTCTTT. It encodes CASSAGPNTEAFF.

The rearrangement links TRBV7-8 to TRBJ1-6; 7 nucleotides line up with TRBD1. J lost 0 bases, V lost 2 bases, and 4 bases had no gene match. This CDR3 is built from 17 residues. Germline V gives CDR1 SGHVS, CDR2 FQNEAQ. The CDR3 loop reads CASSLTRDSSYNSPLHF. The DNA for the CDR3 is TGTGCCAGCAGCTTAACCCGGGACAGCTCCTATAATTCACCCCTCCACTTT.

CDR3 in DNA: TGTGCCAGCAGTCCACAACTTTTACGGGCAGATACGCAGTATTTT. It translates to CASSPQLLRADTQYF. This chain joins TRBV6-5 and TRBJ2-3; D is undetermined. The CDR3 consists of 15 residues. Germline V gene sequence: CDR1 MNHEY, CDR2 SVGAGI. With 5 bases removed from V and 4 bases from J, the gap between germline ends came to 16 bases.